Each of the 17 T cell receptor beta chains below was sequenced from the same sample in a study of cytomegalovirus exposure and HLA in healthy donors. The PCR ran on 60 Vbeta and 13 Jbeta primers. Sequencing was performed with immunoSEQ multiplex PCR; in TCRdb, only in-frame clones are kept and a portion is missing. This table holds 90,000 to 120,000 clones, less than 85% found once. Material for sequencing was PBMCs. Receptor source: a woman aged 40 to 50 in good health and CMV-seropositive.

CDR3 DNA sequence: TGTGCCAGCAGCCCCCAGACAGGGTCTGGAAACACCATATATTTT. Residues: CASSPQTGSGNTIYF. This chain uses TRBV9 with TRBJ1-3; TRBD1 aligns across 7 bases. CDR1 SGDLS and CDR2 YYNGEE come from the germline V gene. CDR3 size: 15 residues. V lost 4 bases and J lost 1; bases outside the gene matches: 5. Full variable domain (outside the CDR3, taken from reference TRBV9 and TRBJ1-3): DSGVTQTPKHLITATGQRVTLRCSPRSGDLSVYWYQQSLDQGLQFLIQYYNGEERAKGNILERFSAQQFPDLHSELNLSSLELGDSALYFCASSPQTGSGNTIYFGEGSWLTVV.

The genes are TRBV10-3 and TRBJ1-2; the D is unclear. CDR3 length: 13 residues. The V end was cut by 0 bases, the J end by 4 bases, with 6 bases between. Germline V CDR1 and CDR2: ENHRY, SYGVKD. The CDR3: CAISESRSYGYTF. The CDR3 nucleotides read TGTGCCATCAGTGAGTCGAGGTCCTATGGCTACACCTTC.

J is TRBJ2-1 and V is TRBV10-3, with 7 bases that match TRBD2. The junction had 8 bases not matched to a gene; V was cut back by 5 bases and J by 7 bases. The CDR3 extends over 14 amino acids. Germline V gives CDR1 ENHRY, CDR2 SYGVKD. The CDR3 sequence: CAISPSGGGNEQFF. As DNA, the CDR3 is TGTGCCATCAGTCCCTCTGGCGGGGGTAATGAGCAGTTCTTC.

The chain recombines TRBV5-6 with TRBJ1-3; perhaps TRBD1 as D (5 bases). V dropped 1 base and J dropped 2 bases, with 10 bases sitting between them. Germline V gene data show CDR1 as SGHDT and CDR2 as YYEEEE. The CDR3 loop spans 15 amino acids. CDR3 protein: CASSLMRQTGNTIYF. For the CDR3, the DNA is TGTGCCAGCAGCTTGATGCGACAGACTGGAAACACCATATATTTT.

This chain uses TRBV2 with TRBJ2-7, with a possible D match to TRBD1 (5 bases). The V gene lost 2 bases and the J gene lost 6 bases, with 23 bases spanning the gap. CDR3 size: 17 residues. Germline CDR1 SNHLY, CDR2 FYNNEI. CDR3 DNA sequence: TGTGCCAGCAGTGAATCGGCTGGTAGACCCCCGCAGGGCGAGCAGTACTTC. Protein sequence: CASSESAGRPPQGEQYF.

The chain uses TRBV15 and TRBJ2-1, with 7 bases identical to TRBD1. CDR1 and CDR2 (germline): LNHNV, YYDKDF (reference sequence). The CDR3 extends over 15 amino acids. Unmatched junction bases numbered 5, after V lost 1 base and J lost 5 bases. The CDR3 DNA sequence: TGTGCCACCAGCAGAGTAGGGACAGACGACAATGAGCAGTTCTTC. Translated, it gives CATSRVGTDDNEQFF. The complete variable domain, with remaining parts taken from reference TRBV15 and TRBJ2-1, reads DAMVIQNPRYQVTQFGKPVTLSCSQTLNHNVMYWYQQKSSQAPKLLFHYYDKDFNNEADTPDNFQSRRPNTSFCFLDIRSPGLGDTAMYLCATSRVGTDDNEQFFGPGTRLTVL.

This sequence joins TRBV27 and TRBJ2-7; TRBD1 matches at 7 bases. Trimming took 6 bases from V and 3 from J; bases not matched to a gene: 5. The CDR3 contains 13 residues. Germline CDR1 MNHEY, CDR2 SMNVEV (reference sequence). The CDR3 bases are TGTGCCAGCAGCGCGACAGGGAGCTACGAGCAGTACTTC. This codes for CASSATGSYEQYF.

V and J are TRBV6-5 and TRBJ1-2; possibly TRBD1 for D (6 bases). Germline-derived CDR1 and CDR2 are MNHEY and SVGAGI. The V and J ends lost 6 bases and 7 bases respectively, with 18 bases between them. The CDR3 is made up of 14 amino acids. CDR3 DNA sequence: TGTGCCAGCAGACTAAGGACAGCGGCAGGTGGCTACACCTTC. Translating it yields CASRLRTAAGGYTF.

This clone was detected only a few times. The genes are TRBV6-6 and TRBJ2-7, with a possible D match to TRBD1 (5 bases). This CDR3 has 14 residues. V was shortened by 7 bases and J by 1 base, with 14 bases between the two germline ends. Germline V gene lookup returns CDR1 MNHNY and CDR2 SVGAGI (reference sequence). The CDR3: CASTGGRVSYEQYF. CDR3 DNA: TGTGCCAGCACCGGTGGCAGGGTTTCCTACGAGCAGTACTTC.

V usage is TRBV11-2 and J usage is TRBJ1-1, with D possibly TRBD1 on 6 matching bases. The CDR3 loop spans 17 amino acids. Germline CDR1 SGHAT, CDR2 FQNNGV. Trimming took 1 base from V and 4 from J, leaving 19 bases between them. The DNA for the CDR3 is TGTGCCAGCAGCTTAGGACAGGTTTTTACTTCGGGCACTGAAGCTTTCTTT. Residues: CASSLGQVFTSGTEAFF.

This sequence joins TRBV7-2 and TRBJ1-1, with TRBD1 identical over 10 bases. The J segment lost 7 bases and the V segment lost 4 bases, leaving 6 bases of the junction unmatched. The CDR3 covers 14 residues. The germline V gene has CDR1 SGHTA and CDR2 FQGNSA. CDR3 sequence: CASSYRQGALEAFF. The CDR3 region has the DNA TGTGCCAGCAGCTATCGACAGGGGGCTCTTGAAGCTTTCTTT.

The rearrangement joins TRBV30 to TRBJ1-1; D may be TRBD1 (5 bases). CDR1 is GTSNPN and CDR2 is SVGIG in the germline V gene (reference sequence). The CDR3 consists of 14 residues. The V gene lost 0 bases and the J gene lost 5 bases, with 13 bases spanning the gap. CDR3 coding DNA: TGTGCCTGGAGTGTAGGTACAGGATGGACTGAAGCTTTCTTT. Encoded protein: CAWSVGTGWTEAFF.

This clone was observed a single time. V is TRBV4-3 and J is TRBJ1-1; D ambiguous. The ends were cut back, 0 bases at V and 7 bases at J, with 9 bases in the middle. The length of the CDR3 is 13 residues. CDR1 LGHNA and CDR2 YSLEER come from the germline V gene. The CDR3 protein is CASSQDRVGEAFF. CDR3 nucleotide sequence: TGCGCCAGCAGCCAAGATCGGGTCGGTGAAGCTTTCTTT.

There are many counts of this clone. The rearrangement links TRBV19 to TRBJ2-3; 9 positions agree with TRBD2. Trimming took 1 base from V and 0 from J; bases not matched to a gene: 2. This CDR3 has 16 amino acids. Germline loops: CDR1 LNHDA, CDR2 SQIVND (reference sequence). The CDR3: CASSIASGASTDTQYF. The DNA for the CDR3 is TGTGCCAGTAGTATAGCTAGCGGGGCCAGCACAGATACGCAGTATTTT.

This rearrangement joins TRBV6-1 to TRBJ2-5; D perhaps matches TRBD2 (7 bases). CDR1 MNHNS and CDR2 SASEGT come from the germline V gene. This CDR3 spans 14 amino acids. V was cut by 1 base and J by 6 bases, with 12 bases left in between. CDR3 protein: CASSEGGGGQTQYF. For the CDR3, the DNA is TGTGCCAGCAGTGAAGGGGGGGGCGGGCAGACCCAGTACTTC.

V usage is TRBV7-9 and J usage is TRBJ1-2, with 8 bases matching TRBD1. CDR1 and CDR2 from the germline V gene are SEHNR and FQNEAQ (reference sequence). Trimming cost V 5 bases and J 6 bases; bases outside gene matches: 5. The CDR3 covers 13 residues. The CDR3 loop is CASSDTGGDGYTF. The CDR3 coding sequence is TGTGCCAGCAGCGATACAGGGGGAGATGGCTACACCTTC.

V usage is TRBV6-5 and J usage is TRBJ1-1, with 9 bases identical to TRBD1. Germline CDR1 and CDR2: MNHEY and SVGAGI. The V and J ends lost 6 bases and 0 bases, in that order; junction bases with no gene match: 5. This CDR3 has 15 residues. CDR3 bases: TGTGCCAGCAGGACAGGGGGTCCGATGAACACTGAAGCTTTCTTT. It is translated as CASRTGGPMNTEAFF.